The T cell receptor beta chain under discussion was sequenced for a study of response to subunit inactivated influenza vaccine. Points from the study as a whole: Few additional T cells are recruited per seasonal influenza vaccination, authors suggested.

The length of the CDR3 is 14 residues. Germline CDR1 and CDR2: SGHVS and FNYEAQ. The trim removed 4 bases at V and 6 bases at J, leaving 5 bases unmatched. TCRdb processed the RT-PCR reads anew with MiXCR; each CDR3 protein has one entry. The top ten clones hold 1.9% of a sample with 530,000 or so distinct CDR3 sequences, over 25% of them seen once. In the case of this clonotype: As yet, its antigen is unknown.

V usage is TRBV7-6 and J usage is TRBJ2-7; 11 positions match TRBD2. The receptor was derived from a man aged 50-60 years who received an inactivated influenza vaccine. The specimen comprised CD4+ T cells sorted from PBMCs, sampled 4 to 6 days after vaccination. CDR3 region: CASSSSSGGTEQYF. The CDR3 DNA reads TGTGCCAGCAGCTCTTCTAGCGGGGGGACCGAGCAGTACTTC.